A selection of T cell receptor beta chains follows, all from one sample in a study of OX40 agonist ivuxolimab in advanced cancers. Method: immunoSEQ multiplex PCR; TCRdb's copy keeps in-frame clones and lacks some. Of tens of thousands of clones in the sample, roughly 80% were seen once. This material consisted of CD4+ or CD8+ T cells sorted from blood, taken in a trial of the OX40 agonist ivuxolimab. All receptors derive from an adult with an advanced solid tumor such as melanoma, head and neck, liver or kidney cancer. Both conserved end residues are part of each CDR3. D genes are given only for firm matches. Not every row has a clone size; where given, it reads once, few, many or a size class.

>TRBV4-3|few|15|TRBJ2-1|TRBD2
CASSQPSGGRVEQFF
TGCGCCAGCAGCCAACCTAGCGGGGGACGGGTTGAGCAGTTCTTC
>TRBV18|once|14|TRBJ1-3|NA
CASSQGRSGNTIYF
TGTGCCAGCTCACAGGGTCGCTCTGGAAACACCATATATTTT
>TRBV6-1|NA|14|TRBJ2-3|TRBD2
CASSGLAGSDTQYF
TGTGCCAGCAGTGGACTAGCAGGGTCAGATACGCAGTATTTT
>TRBV9|NA|15|TRBJ2-3|NA
CASSADLANSDTQYF
TGTGCCAGCAGCGCTGACTTGGCCAATTCAGATACGCAGTATTTT
>TRBV28|NA|12|TRBJ1-2|TRBD1
CASTLQGAGYTF
TGTGCCAGCACCCTACAGGGGGCAGGCTACACCTTC
>TRBV11-3|NA|18|TRBJ2-7|TRBD2
CASSPDGTSGTRSYEQYF
TGTGCCAGCAGCCCCGACGGGACTAGCGGGACCCGGTCCTACGAGCAGTACTTC
>TRBV10-1|NA|15|TRBJ1-4|TRBD1
CASSEEGQGGEKLFF
TGCGCCAGCAGTGAGGAGGGACAGGGGGGTGAAAAACTGTTTTTT
>TRBV7-3|NA|13|TRBJ1-1|NA
CASSQGTALRAFF
TGTGCCAGCAGCCAAGGGACCGCTCTAAGAGCTTTCTTT
>TRBV6-5|NA|15|TRBJ2-7|TRBD1
CASSYSGQGYYEQYF
TGTGCCAGCAGTTACTCGGGACAGGGGTACTACGAGCAGTACTTC
>TRBV18|NA|17|TRBJ1-6|TRBD1
CASSPRQGGSYNSPLHF
TGTGCCAGCTCACCTCGACAGGGTGGTTCCTATAATTCACCCCTCCACTTT
>TRBV11-3|NA|15|TRBJ2-1|TRBD2
CASSPRVGRDNEQFF
TGTGCCAGCAGCCCACGGGTCGGGAGGGACAATGAGCAGTTCTTC
>TRBV2|NA|15|TRBJ1-5|TRBD1
CASSPQGLKGQPQHF
TGTGCCAGCAGTCCACAGGGGTTGAAGGGTCAGCCCCAGCATTTT
>TRBV6-6|NA|13|TRBJ1-1|NA
CASSYEGSAEAFF
TGTGCCAGCAGTTACGAAGGTTCCGCTGAAGCTTTCTTT
>TRBV4-1|once|17|TRBJ1-4|TRBD1
CASSQMTGGTANEKLFF
TGCGCCAGCAGCCAAATGACAGGGGGGACGGCTAATGAAAAACTGTTTTTT
>TRBV29-1|NA|12|TRBJ1-1|NA
CSVEAFGTEAFF
TGCAGCGTTGAGGCCTTTGGCACTGAAGCTTTCTTT
>TRBV6-1|NA|17|TRBJ2-1|NA
CASSELGDPGVGDEQFF
TGTGCCAGCAGTGAACTTGGTGATCCAGGGGTAGGCGATGAGCAGTTCTTC
>TRBV6-6|NA|15|TRBJ2-5|NA
CASSDVGGPQETQYF
TGTGCCAGCAGCGACGTAGGGGGACCCCAAGAGACCCAGTACTTC
>TRBV9|NA|16|TRBJ2-2|TRBD2
CASSVAGGGATGELFF
TGTGCCAGCAGCGTAGCGGGCGGGGGGGCGACCGGGGAGCTGTTTTTT
>TRBV5-6|few|13|TRBJ2-7|NA
CASGRGKGYEQYF
TGTGCCAGCGGACGGGGGAAGGGCTACGAGCAGTACTTC
>TRBV7-3|NA|16|TRBJ2-2|NA
CASSAQTPANTGELFF
TGTGCCAGCAGCGCCCAGACGCCGGCGAACACCGGGGAGCTGTTTTTT
>TRBV11-2|few|15|TRBJ1-6|TRBD1
CASSSQTGSQSPLHF
TGTGCCAGCAGCTCTCAGACAGGGAGTCAATCACCCCTCCACTTT
>TRBV7-2|NA|17|TRBJ2-1|TRBD2
CASSLRGGTSGYNEQFF
TGTGCCAGCAGCTTAAGGGGGGGTACTAGCGGTTACAATGAGCAGTTCTTC
>TRBV19|NA|15|TRBJ2-5|NA
CASSILGGMGETQYF
TGTGCCAGTAGTATACTTGGAGGGATGGGAGAGACCCAGTACTTC
>TRBV5-6|NA|15|TRBJ2-5|NA
CASSPQGRGANAQYF
TGTGCCAGCAGCCCCCAGGGTCGGGGGGCAAATGCCCAGTACTTC
>TRBV5-1|NA|14|TRBJ2-4|TRBD1
CASSPLGQEGIQYF
TGCGCCAGCAGCCCCCTGGGACAGGAGGGCATTCAGTACTTC
>TRBV5-1|NA|13|TRBJ1-1|NA
CASSLGSPTEAFF
TGCGCCAGCAGCTTGGGCAGTCCCACTGAAGCTTTCTTT
>TRBV9|NA|15|TRBJ2-1|TRBD2
CASSVTMGGIDEQFF
TGTGCCAGCAGCGTAACTATGGGAGGGATCGATGAGCAGTTCTTC
>TRBV2|once|15|TRBJ2-1|TRBD1
CASRTQGALYNEQFF
TGTGCCAGCAGGACCCAGGGGGCTCTCTACAATGAGCAGTTCTTC
>TRBV5-6|once|16|TRBJ2-7|NA
CASSFLLQTGAYEQYF
TGTGCCAGCAGCTTTCTCTTACAGACAGGTGCCTACGAGCAGTACTTC
>TRBV18|NA|14|TRBJ1-1|NA
CASSPLEGNTEAFF
TGTGCCAGCTCACCATTGGAGGGGAACACTGAAGCTTTCTTT
>TRBV6-1|NA|14|TRBJ1-2|NA
CASSSHPGNYGYTF
TGTGCCAGCAGTTCTCACCCGGGTAACTATGGCTACACCTTC
>TRBV5-6|NA|16|TRBJ2-4|NA
CASSLPGARTKNIQYF
TGTGCCAGCAGCCTACCGGGGGCCAGGACCAAAAACATTCAGTACTTC